The rows below give T cell receptor beta chains drawn from one sample of a study of CD8 T cells in ankylosing spondylitis. TCRdb itself ran the 5' RACE reads through MiXCR, one entry per CDR3 protein. The profile shows 500,000 or so distinct CDR3 sequences, roughly 5.2% of them singletons. The sequenced material came from blood, either unsorted or a sorted T cell fraction (not recorded which). The receptors were sampled from a male donor with ankylosing spondylitis. CDR3s include the opening cysteine and the closing phenylalanine or tryptophan. D genes are given only for firm matches. The size field is filled for only some rows; it gives once, few, many or a size class.

clone_size: many; v_call: TRBV29-1; j_call: TRBJ2-5; d_call: .; cdr3_nt: TGCAGCGTTGAAAGGATAAGGGAAGAGACCCAGTACTTC; cdr3_aa: CSVERIREETQYF
clone_size: .; v_call: TRBV12-3/TRBV12-4; j_call: TRBJ1-5; d_call: .; cdr3_nt: TGTGCCATCAGTTTCCTCAGGGGAGAGTTGTTGTTGAGCAATCAGCCCCAGCATTTT; cdr3_aa: CAISFLRGELLLSNQPQHF
clone_size: many; v_call: TRBV20-1; j_call: TRBJ2-7; d_call: .; cdr3_nt: TGCAGTGCTAGAGATCCCCGAGCGGGCGGGGAGTACTTC; cdr3_aa: CSARDPRAGGEYF
clone_size: .; v_call: TRBV6-6; j_call: TRBJ2-1; d_call: .; cdr3_nt: TGTGCCAGCAGTTCCTCCGCTGGGGATGAGCAGTTCTTC; cdr3_aa: CASSSSAGDEQFF
clone_size: .; v_call: TRBV11-2; j_call: TRBJ2-7; d_call: TRBD2; cdr3_nt: TGTGCCAGCAGCTCATCCCCTAGCGGGATAAACCCCTCCTACGAGCAGTACTTC; cdr3_aa: CASSSSPSGINPSYEQYF
clone_size: many; v_call: TRBV29-1; j_call: TRBJ1-5; d_call: .; cdr3_nt: TGCAGCGTTGAGACAGCCTTAAATCAGCCCCAGCATTTT; cdr3_aa: CSVETALNQPQHF
clone_size: few; v_call: TRBV7-2; j_call: TRBJ2-7; d_call: .; cdr3_nt: TGTGCCAGCAGCCCTCCGCCTAGCGCCTACCACGAGCAGTACTTC; cdr3_aa: CASSPPPSAYHEQYF
clone_size: many; v_call: TRBV5-1; j_call: TRBJ1-1; d_call: .; cdr3_nt: TGCGCCAGCAGCTTGGACCTCGGCAACACTGAAGCTTTCTTT; cdr3_aa: CASSLDLGNTEAFF
clone_size: many; v_call: TRBV20-1; j_call: TRBJ2-3; d_call: TRBD1; cdr3_nt: TGCAGTGCACCCGGGACAGGGAACACAGATACGCAGTATTTT; cdr3_aa: CSAPGTGNTDTQYF
clone_size: many; v_call: TRBV12-3/TRBV12-4; j_call: TRBJ1-1; d_call: .; cdr3_nt: TGTGCCAGCAGCCGTACAGGGTCGAGGGACACTGAAGCTTTCTTT; cdr3_aa: CASSRTGSRDTEAFF
clone_size: many; v_call: TRBV12-3/TRBV12-4; j_call: TRBJ2-1; d_call: .; cdr3_nt: TGTGCCAGCAGTGCCCAAGGGCTCCATGAGCAGTTCTTC; cdr3_aa: CASSAQGLHEQFF
clone_size: few; v_call: TRBV7-9; j_call: TRBJ1-6; d_call: .; cdr3_nt: TGTGCCAGCAGCTTAAGGCAGGAGGGTAATTCACCCCTCCACTTT; cdr3_aa: CASSLRQEGNSPLHF
clone_size: few; v_call: TRBV7-9; j_call: TRBJ1-5; d_call: .; cdr3_nt: TGTGCCAGCAGCTCCGAGGGAAGCAATCAGCCCCAGCATTTT; cdr3_aa: CASSSEGSNQPQHF
clone_size: many; v_call: TRBV16; j_call: TRBJ2-7; d_call: TRBD2; cdr3_nt: TGTGCCAGCAGTCCAGGACTAGTTCTGTACTTC; cdr3_aa: CASSPGLVLYF
clone_size: many; v_call: TRBV5-1; j_call: TRBJ1-1; d_call: TRBD1; cdr3_nt: TGCGCCAGCAGCGGGACGACAGGGGGATATACTGAAGCTTTCTTT; cdr3_aa: CASSGTTGGYTEAFF
clone_size: .; v_call: TRBV20-1; j_call: TRBJ1-3; d_call: .; cdr3_nt: TGCAGTGCTAGAGATCTCAGAACTGGAAACACCATATATTTT; cdr3_aa: CSARDLRTGNTIYF
clone_size: many; v_call: TRBV11-1; j_call: TRBJ2-1; d_call: .; cdr3_nt: TGTGCCAGCAGCTTAGCGTACCCGAAAACGGGCGGGAATGAGCAGTTCTTC; cdr3_aa: CASSLAYPKTGGNEQFF
clone_size: many; v_call: TRBV6-1; j_call: TRBJ1-5; d_call: .; cdr3_nt: TGTGCCAGCAGTGCCGGGCCCCGAGCGGAGCAGCCCCAGCATTTT; cdr3_aa: CASSAGPRAEQPQHF
clone_size: many; v_call: TRBV3-1; j_call: TRBJ2-1; d_call: TRBD2; cdr3_nt: TGTGCCAGCAGCCAGGGACTAGCGTATAATGAGCAGTTCTTC; cdr3_aa: CASSQGLAYNEQFF
clone_size: many; v_call: TRBV7-2; j_call: TRBJ2-3; d_call: .; cdr3_nt: TGTGCCAGCAGCTTAGCCAGGGCCCTGGGGGAGACGCAGTATTTT; cdr3_aa: CASSLARALGETQYF
clone_size: many; v_call: TRBV5-1; j_call: TRBJ1-3; d_call: .; cdr3_nt: TGCGCCAGCACAGACGGAGACTCTGGAAACACCATATATTTT; cdr3_aa: CASTDGDSGNTIYF
clone_size: few; v_call: TRBV20-1; j_call: TRBJ2-7; d_call: .; cdr3_nt: TGCAGTGCTGTCCGCGGGCGCTCCTACGAGCAGTACTTC; cdr3_aa: CSAVRGRSYEQYF
clone_size: many; v_call: TRBV20-1; j_call: TRBJ1-2; d_call: TRBD1; cdr3_nt: TGCAGTGCTAGGGGGGACAGGGTTACCTTC; cdr3_aa: CSARGDRVTF
clone_size: few; v_call: TRBV6-5; j_call: TRBJ2-6; d_call: .; cdr3_nt: TGTGCCAGCAGTGACTTGAGGGTCTCCGGGGCCAACGTCCTGACTTTC; cdr3_aa: CASSDLRVSGANVLTF
clone_size: .; v_call: TRBV7-9; j_call: TRBJ2-5; d_call: TRBD2; cdr3_nt: TGTGCCAGCAGCCCTAGCAGCGGGGGGCCGGAGACCCAGTACTTC; cdr3_aa: CASSPSSGGPETQYF
clone_size: many; v_call: TRBV12-3/TRBV12-4; j_call: TRBJ1-2; d_call: .; cdr3_nt: TGTGCCAGCAGTCGCCAGGACAACTATGGCTACACCTTC; cdr3_aa: CASSRQDNYGYTF
clone_size: .; v_call: TRBV5-1; j_call: TRBJ2-5; d_call: TRBD1; cdr3_nt: TGCGCCAGCGGACAGGGGGCGGGAGAGACCCAGTACTTC; cdr3_aa: CASGQGAGETQYF
clone_size: few; v_call: TRBV3-1; j_call: TRBJ2-5; d_call: .; cdr3_nt: TGTGCCAGCAGCCAATGGGGATGGGGCCCCAGGGAGACCCAGTACTTC; cdr3_aa: CASSQWGWGPRETQYF
clone_size: many; v_call: TRBV20-1; j_call: TRBJ2-5; d_call: .; cdr3_nt: TGCAGTGCCACCCGGCCCCCCCAAGAGACCCAGTACTTC; cdr3_aa: CSATRPPQETQYF
clone_size: many; v_call: TRBV5-1; j_call: TRBJ2-2; d_call: .; cdr3_nt: TGCGCCAGCAGCCAAAGAGGACAGAACACCGGGGAGCTGTTTTTT; cdr3_aa: CASSQRGQNTGELFF
clone_size: many; v_call: TRBV7-9; j_call: TRBJ1-2; d_call: .; cdr3_nt: TGTGCCAGCAGCCCTGACAGGATTTCTAACGGCTACACCTTC; cdr3_aa: CASSPDRISNGYTF
clone_size: many; v_call: TRBV2; j_call: TRBJ2-7; d_call: .; cdr3_nt: TGTGCCAGCAAAATTATCTCCTACGAGCAGTACTTC; cdr3_aa: CASKIISYEQYF
clone_size: few; v_call: TRBV18; j_call: TRBJ1-2; d_call: .; cdr3_nt: TGTGCCAGCTCACCACGTCAGGGACCATTGAATGGCTACACCTTC; cdr3_aa: CASSPRQGPLNGYTF
clone_size: many; v_call: TRBV10-2; j_call: TRBJ2-7; d_call: .; cdr3_nt: TGCGCCAGCAGTGAGCCGGGACTCACCTACGAGCAGTACTTC; cdr3_aa: CASSEPGLTYEQYF
clone_size: .; v_call: TRBV20-1; j_call: TRBJ2-3; d_call: TRBD2; cdr3_nt: TGCAGTGCTAGAGAGATCGGACTAGCGGGGGAAAGGGATACGCAGTATTTT; cdr3_aa: CSAREIGLAGERDTQYF
clone_size: many; v_call: TRBV6-2/TRBV6-3; j_call: TRBJ2-4; d_call: .; cdr3_nt: TGTGCCAGCAGTCCCCGGGACACAAACATTCAGTACTTC; cdr3_aa: CASSPRDTNIQYF
clone_size: many; v_call: TRBV7-2; j_call: TRBJ2-4; d_call: TRBD2; cdr3_nt: TGTGCCAGCAGCTTAGTTTTCCTAGCGGGAGCCATTCAGTACTTC; cdr3_aa: CASSLVFLAGAIQYF
clone_size: many; v_call: TRBV29-1; j_call: TRBJ2-7; d_call: .; cdr3_nt: TGCAGCGTCCGACCTAGCGCTTACTACGAGCAGTACTTC; cdr3_aa: CSVRPSAYYEQYF
clone_size: many; v_call: TRBV7-9; j_call: TRBJ2-7; d_call: TRBD2; cdr3_nt: TGTGCCAGCAGCTTAGGGCGAGGGACTACCTACGAGCAGTACTTC; cdr3_aa: CASSLGRGTTYEQYF
clone_size: many; v_call: TRBV7-8; j_call: TRBJ2-5; d_call: .; cdr3_nt: TGTGCCAGTACCGTGGACCCCAGAGAGACCCAGTACTTC; cdr3_aa: CASTVDPRETQYF
clone_size: many; v_call: TRBV5-8; j_call: TRBJ1-1; d_call: TRBD1; cdr3_nt: TGTGCCAGCAGCACCGGACAGGGGGCGCGGGTGGACACTGAAGCTTTCTTT; cdr3_aa: CASSTGQGARVDTEAFF
clone_size: many; v_call: TRBV29-1; j_call: TRBJ2-2; d_call: .; cdr3_nt: TGCAGCGTTGTCTCGGGACCCCCCGAAGGGCTGTTTTTT; cdr3_aa: CSVVSGPPEGLFF
clone_size: .; v_call: TRBV29-1; j_call: TRBJ2-5; d_call: .; cdr3_nt: TGCAGCGTTGGTTCGGGCGCAAGCGGAGAGACCCAGTACTTC; cdr3_aa: CSVGSGASGETQYF
clone_size: .; v_call: TRBV20-1; j_call: TRBJ1-5; d_call: .; cdr3_nt: TGCTGTGCTCCTCACCCGGACGGTTTCAATCAGCCCCAGCATTTT; cdr3_aa: CCAPHPDGFNQPQHF
clone_size: .; v_call: TRBV5-6; j_call: TRBJ2-7; d_call: .; cdr3_nt: TGTGCCATCAGCCCGGGACTCCTCTACGAGCAGTACTTC; cdr3_aa: CAISPGLLYEQYF
clone_size: few; v_call: TRBV20-1; j_call: TRBJ2-7; d_call: .; cdr3_nt: TGCAGTGCTAGAGATAACGGCGGGAAAGCCTACGAGCAGTACTTC; cdr3_aa: CSARDNGGKAYEQYF
clone_size: many; v_call: TRBV5-1; j_call: TRBJ2-1; d_call: .; cdr3_nt: TGCGCCAGCAGCTTGACACCACGGGGACAAACGGACTACAATGAGCAGTTCTTC; cdr3_aa: CASSLTPRGQTDYNEQFF
clone_size: many; v_call: TRBV7-9; j_call: TRBJ1-2; d_call: TRBD1; cdr3_nt: TGTGCCAGCAGCTCAGGCGAGGGGGCTCGAGGCTACACCTTC; cdr3_aa: CASSSGEGARGYTF
clone_size: many; v_call: TRBV10-3; j_call: TRBJ2-2; d_call: .; cdr3_nt: TGTGCCATCAGTGATCTAGTGCGTTCAAACACCGGGGAGCTGTTTTTT; cdr3_aa: CAISDLVRSNTGELFF
clone_size: few; v_call: TRBV6-2/TRBV6-3; j_call: TRBJ1-2; d_call: .; cdr3_nt: TGTGCCAGCAGTTGGCAGGGACTTGGAGGCTACACCTTC; cdr3_aa: CASSWQGLGGYTF
clone_size: many; v_call: TRBV6-1; j_call: TRBJ2-2; d_call: .; cdr3_nt: TGTGCCAGCTCGAACCTGGACACCGGGGAGCTGTTTTTT; cdr3_aa: CASSNLDTGELFF
clone_size: many; v_call: TRBV20-1; j_call: TRBJ1-5; d_call: .; cdr3_nt: TGCAGTGCTAGATATGAAGGCCAGTGGGGCAATCAGCCCCAGCATTTT; cdr3_aa: CSARYEGQWGNQPQHF
clone_size: many; v_call: TRBV5-1; j_call: TRBJ2-3; d_call: TRBD2; cdr3_nt: TGCGCCAGCAGCATTCTAGCGGGAGGAATAGATACGCAGTATTTT; cdr3_aa: CASSILAGGIDTQYF
clone_size: many; v_call: TRBV5-1; j_call: TRBJ2-7; d_call: .; cdr3_nt: TGCGCCAGCAGCTTGGAAAATCCCGAGAACGAGCAGTACTTC; cdr3_aa: CASSLENPENEQYF
clone_size: many; v_call: TRBV2; j_call: TRBJ1-1; d_call: .; cdr3_nt: TGTGCCAGTAAAGACCCGAACACTGAAGCTTTCTTT; cdr3_aa: CASKDPNTEAFF
clone_size: once; v_call: TRBV12-5; j_call: TRBJ2-3; d_call: .; cdr3_nt: TGTGCTAGTGGTTTCGGGATAAACACAGATACGCAGTATTTT; cdr3_aa: CASGFGINTDTQYF
clone_size: few; v_call: TRBV28; j_call: TRBJ2-1; d_call: TRBD2; cdr3_nt: TGTGCCAGCAGTTGGGGACTAGCGGGGAACCTATACAATGAGCAGTTCTTC; cdr3_aa: CASSWGLAGNLYNEQFF
clone_size: many; v_call: TRBV5-1; j_call: TRBJ1-1; d_call: TRBD1; cdr3_nt: TGCGCCAGCAGCTACGACCCCCAGGGGGCGGACACTGAAGCTTTCTTT; cdr3_aa: CASSYDPQGADTEAFF
clone_size: many; v_call: TRBV10-2; j_call: TRBJ2-2; d_call: .; cdr3_nt: TGCGCCAGCCGAGGGGGGCCGAACACCGGGGAGCTGTTTTTT; cdr3_aa: CASRGGPNTGELFF
clone_size: many; v_call: TRBV20-1; j_call: TRBJ2-4; d_call: .; cdr3_nt: TGCAGTGCTAGAGTCCCAGGGTTCAACATTCAGTACTTC; cdr3_aa: CSARVPGFNIQYF